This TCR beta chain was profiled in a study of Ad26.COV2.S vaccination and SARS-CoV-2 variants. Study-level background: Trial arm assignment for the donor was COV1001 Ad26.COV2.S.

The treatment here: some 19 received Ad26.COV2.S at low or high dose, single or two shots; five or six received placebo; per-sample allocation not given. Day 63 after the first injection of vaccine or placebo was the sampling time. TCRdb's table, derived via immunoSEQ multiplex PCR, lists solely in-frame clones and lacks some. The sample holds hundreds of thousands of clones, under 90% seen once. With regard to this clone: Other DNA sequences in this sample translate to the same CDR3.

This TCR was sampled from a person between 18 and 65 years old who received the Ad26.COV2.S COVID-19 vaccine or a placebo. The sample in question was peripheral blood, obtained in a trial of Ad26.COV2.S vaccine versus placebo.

The CDR3 loop reads CASSIGGLDTEAFF. Written as DNA, the CDR3 is TGTGCCAGTAGTATAGGGGGATTGGACACTGAAGCTTTCTTT. The J gene is TRBJ1-1, the V gene TRBV19; D unresolved. Trimming removed 1 base from V and 3 bases from J, with 9 bases in between. The CDR3 consists of 14 residues. Germline CDR1 LNHDA, CDR2 SQIVND (reference sequence).